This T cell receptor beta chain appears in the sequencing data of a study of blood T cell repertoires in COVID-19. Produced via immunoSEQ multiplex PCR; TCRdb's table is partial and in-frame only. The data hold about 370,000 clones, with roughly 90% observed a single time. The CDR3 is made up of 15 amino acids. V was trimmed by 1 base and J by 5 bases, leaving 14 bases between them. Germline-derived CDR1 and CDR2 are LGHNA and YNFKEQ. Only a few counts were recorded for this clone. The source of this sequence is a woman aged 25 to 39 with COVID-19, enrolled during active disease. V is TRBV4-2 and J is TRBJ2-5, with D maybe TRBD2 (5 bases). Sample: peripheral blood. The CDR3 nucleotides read TGTGCCAGCAGCCAAGGGACCGAACGGAGGGAGACCCAGTACTTC. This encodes CASSQGTERRETQYF.